This TCR beta chain was obtained from a study of blood T cell repertoires in COVID-19. Background on the study: Both acute and convalescent COVID-19 samples were obtained from the United States, Italy and Spain. Sources were T cells, B-cell-depleted T cells, or PBMCs; the material itself was cDNA or gDNA.

Looked up from germline, CDR1 is MGHRA and CDR2 is YSYEKL. This CDR3 has 17 amino acids. Trimming stripped 4 bases from V and 3 bases from J, with 18 bases between. Authors' processing steps: Estimated nucleated cell counts came from reference gene primer amplification. Method: immunoSEQ multiplex PCR; TCRdb's copy keeps in-frame clones and lacks some. The V and J calls and clone size come from that table; D and trimming were worked out from the DNA. This sample has under 85,000 clones, with 65% to 85% found just once. This clone was picked up a small number of times. This clonotype was sampled from a man in his fifties with acute or convalescent COVID-19. The rearrangement uses TRBV4-1 and TRBJ2-2, with a possible D match to TRBD2 (6 bases). The sequenced sample was peripheral blood. DNA of the CDR3: TGCGCCAGCAGCCTATTATCGACCGGGACTCACACCGGGGAGCTGTTTTTT. This translates into CASSLLSTGTHTGELFF.